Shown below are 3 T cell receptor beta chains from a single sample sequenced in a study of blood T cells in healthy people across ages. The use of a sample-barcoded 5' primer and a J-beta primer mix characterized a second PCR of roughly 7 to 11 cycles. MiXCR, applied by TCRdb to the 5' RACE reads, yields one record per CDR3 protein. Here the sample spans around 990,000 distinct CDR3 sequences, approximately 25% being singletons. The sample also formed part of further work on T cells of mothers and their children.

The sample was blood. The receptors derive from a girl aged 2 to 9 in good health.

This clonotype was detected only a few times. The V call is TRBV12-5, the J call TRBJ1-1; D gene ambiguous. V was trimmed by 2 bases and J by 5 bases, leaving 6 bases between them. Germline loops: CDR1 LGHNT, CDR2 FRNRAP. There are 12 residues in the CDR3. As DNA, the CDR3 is TGTGCTAGTGGTTTGACCGGAACTGAAGCTTTCTTT. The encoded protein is CASGLTGTEAFF. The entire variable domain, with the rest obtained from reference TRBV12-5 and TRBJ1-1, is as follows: DARVTQTPRHKVTEMGQEVTMRCQPILGHNTVFWYRQTMMQGLELLAYFRNRAPLDDSGMPKDRFSAEMPDATLATLKIQPSEPRDSAVYFCASGLTGTEAFFGQGTRLTVV.

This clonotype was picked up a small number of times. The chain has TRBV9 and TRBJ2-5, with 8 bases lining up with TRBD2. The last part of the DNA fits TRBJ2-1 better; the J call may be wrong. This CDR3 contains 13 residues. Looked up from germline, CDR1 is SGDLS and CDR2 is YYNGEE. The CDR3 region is CASRGAGGVEQFF. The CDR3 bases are TGTGCCAGCAGGGGGGCGGGGGGCGTTGAGCAGTTCTTC.

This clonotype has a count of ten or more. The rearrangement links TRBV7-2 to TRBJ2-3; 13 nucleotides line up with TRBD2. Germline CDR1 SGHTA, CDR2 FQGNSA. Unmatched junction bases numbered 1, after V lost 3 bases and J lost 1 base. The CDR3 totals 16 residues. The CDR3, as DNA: TGTGCCAGCAGCTTTGGACTAGCGGGGGGCACAGATACGCAGTATTTT. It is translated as CASSFGLAGGTDTQYF.